Described below is a single TCR beta chain sequence and its context. CDR1 is SQVTM and CDR2 is ANQGSEA in the germline V gene. Trimming shortened V by 3 bases and J by 1 base, and 15 bases separated the two germline ends. This CDR3 contains 15 residues. This specimen comes from a study of blood T cells in healthy people across ages. Alongside a J-beta primer mix, a sample-barcoded 5' primer served in a second PCR lasting 7 to 11 cycles. TCRdb ran MiXCR on the 5' RACE reads and lists one entry per CDR3 protein. The table has approximately 800,000 distinct CDR3 sequences, around three fifths seen once; the top ten hold about a quarter.

The chain employs TRBV29-1 and TRBJ1-1; D call uncertain. The specimen was blood. This receptor was taken from a man aged 35-49 years in good health. The CDR3 DNA reads TGCAGCGTTGATGGGTGGAGTGGAAGGAACACTGAAGCTTTCTTT. It yields the protein CSVDGWSGRNTEAFF.